What follows are 6 T cell receptor beta chains derived from one specimen sequenced in a study of T cells after yellow fever vaccination. Each CDR3 protein gets one entry after TCRdb re-called the 5' RACE reads with MiXCR. The sample includes 300,000 to 400,000 distinct CDR3 sequences, 8.7% of them seen just once. The specimen was PBMCs, collected on the day of the first yellow fever vaccination. These receptors were obtained from a man aged 18 to 29 who received the YFV17D yellow fever vaccine.

This clonotype was seen only a few times. J is TRBJ2-3 and V is TRBV7-2; TRBD1 might be the D (7 bases). Per the germline V gene, CDR1 is SGHTA and CDR2 is FQGNSA. CDR3 size: 15 residues. V shed 8 bases and J shed 2 bases, with 17 bases lying between them. This CDR3 reads CASGNQGGHTDTQYF. The CDR3, as DNA: TGTGCCAGCGGAAATCAGGGGGGACACACAGATACGCAGTATTTT.

This clonotype was detected many times. The genes are TRBV4-3 and TRBJ1-1, with D possibly matching TRBD1 (5 bases). Germline V gene data show CDR1 as LGHNA and CDR2 as YSLEER. V gave up 1 base and J gave up 3 bases, with 15 bases separating them. The CDR3 length is 16 residues. The CDR3 sequence: CASSQVLGRGDTEAFF. The CDR3 nucleotides read TGCGCCAGCAGCCAAGTCTTAGGTCGAGGGGACACTGAAGCTTTCTTT.

The chain joins TRBV5-8 to TRBJ1-2, with D uncertain. CDR3 length: 14 residues. Germline values: CDR1 SGHTS, CDR2 YDEGEE. Trimming took 1 base from V and 7 from J, leaving 14 bases between them. CDR3 coding DNA: TGTGCCAGCAGCTTGCATGCAGGTCGGGGTGGCTACACCTTC. The encoded protein is CASSLHAGRGGYTF.

In this sample, this clonotype turned up many times. This chain connects TRBV9 to TRBJ2-6, with no clear D. Germline V lookup: CDR1 SGDLS, CDR2 YYNGEE. V was cut by 4 bases and J by 6 bases, with 5 bases left in between. This CDR3 contains 12 residues. CDR3: CASSLQANVLTF. In DNA, the CDR3 is TGTGCCAGCAGCCTCCAGGCCAACGTCCTGACTTTC.

This clonotype was counted a few times. The rearrangement links TRBV5-4 to TRBJ2-5, with 12 bases lining up with TRBD2. V shed 3 bases, J shed 7 bases, and the junction held 13 bases outside the gene matches. The CDR3 totals 17 residues. Germline values: CDR1 SGHNT, CDR2 YYREEE (reference sequence). The CDR3 DNA reads as TGTGCCAGCAGCTCCCCGCCATTACTAGCGGGGGGAGGGACCCAGTACTTC. Amino acid sequence: CASSSPPLLAGGGTQYF. Based on the CDR3 plus reference TRBV5-4 and TRBJ2-5, the full variable domain is ETGVTQSPTHLIKTRGQQVTLRCSSQSGHNTVSWYQQALGQGPQFIFQYYREEENGRGNFPPRFSGLQFPNYSSELNVNALELDDSALYLCASSSPPLLAGGGTQYFGPGTRLLVL.

This clonotype showed up many times. The chain joins TRBV20-1 to TRBJ2-7; D tentatively fits TRBD1 or TRBD2 (5 bases each). The germline V gene encodes CDR1 DFQATT and CDR2 SNEGSKA (reference sequence). The CDR3 consists of 13 residues. The V gene lost 5 bases and the J gene lost 0 bases, with 11 bases spanning the gap. CDR3 sequence: CSAADGTSYEQYF. The DNA for the CDR3 is TGCAGTGCTGCGGACGGGACCTCCTACGAGCAGTACTTC.